These T cell receptor beta chains were read from a single sample in a study of chemoradiotherapy in HPV16-positive cancers. Assay: immunoSEQ multiplex PCR; the TCRdb copy retains only in-frame clones and omits some. The sample has some 9,600 clones; 65% to 70% are singletons. Sample collection occurred from a patient who underwent chemoradiotherapy. The receptors come from a human donor with HPV-associated anogenital cancer. The CDR3 runs from the conserved cysteine through the conserved F or W.

TRBV4-1,TRBJ2-1,CASSQDGRGGGNEQFF
TRBV2,TRBJ2-5,CASSSQETQYF
TRBV30,TRBJ2-3,CAWRVWDTQYF
TRBV5-1,TRBJ2-7,CASSAGQGAWSEQYF
TRBV18,TRBJ1-4,CASSSSPDVENEKLFF
TRBV15,TRBJ1-3,CATRLGGVGNTIYF
TRBV6-5,TRBJ1-1,CASSPQGAITEAFF
TRBV7-9,TRBJ1-5,CASSSDNQPQHF
TRBV18,TRBJ2-1,CASSRDRDNEQFF
TRBV2,TRBJ2-7,CASSGTYEQYF
TRBV5-1,TRBJ2-5,CASSPGQGETQYF
TRBV10-1,TRBJ2-7,CASSKDSFTYEQYF
TRBV11-2,TRBJ2-3,CASSLKGSGGAKDTQYF
TRBV7-9,TRBJ2-6,CASSPVLGGTSGANVLTF
TRBV13,TRBJ2-4,CASSPIRDRGPGDIQYF
TRBV19,TRBJ2-7,CASSRDSSTPGQYF
TRBV6-1,TRBJ1-3,CASSDLAGNTIYF
TRBV28,TRBJ2-5,CASTPQRGPQYF
TRBV7-6,TRBJ2-1,CASSLEPEGTKQFF
TRBV30,TRBJ1-2,CAWSVFYGYTF
TRBV9,TRBJ1-3,CASSPQSGSGNTIYF
TRBV5-6,TRBJ2-5,CASILTGQETQYF
TRBV10-3,TRBJ2-7,CAISEPPYEQYF
TRBV2,TRBJ2-1,CASSLLSGGTYNEQFF
TRBV5-4,TRBJ2-1,CASSLWGGPNEQFF
TRBV5-1,TRBJ1-2,CASSLGQDGYTF
TRBV19,TRBJ2-5,CASSKGGGETQYF
TRBV5-5,TRBJ1-2,CASSWGTGKNYGYTF
TRBV7-9,TRBJ1-4,CASSLARGESEKLFF
TRBV11-2,TRBJ1-4,CASSWQGGEKLFF
TRBV6-5,TRBJ2-1,CASSSERNEQFF
TRBV7-7,TRBJ2-5,CASSLGRHATETQYF
TRBV5-1,TRBJ1-2,CASSTGGNYGYTF
TRBV7-9,TRBJ1-2,CASSLVGGYGYTF
TRBV30,TRBJ2-1,CAWNIYSDRGNEQFF
TRBV5-1,TRBJ2-5,CASSLGVPRWETQYF
TRBV19,TRBJ1-1,CATRGLRVPEAFF
TRBV6-1,TRBJ1-3,CASREGYGNTIYF
TRBV9,TRBJ2-7,CASSVALGESYEQYF
TRBV12-5,TRBJ2-7,CASGFDGYEQYF
TRBV15,TRBJ2-2,CATSTTYRDTGELFF
TRBV20-1,TRBJ1-1,CSATGNTEAFF
TRBV29-1,TRBJ2-2,CSGTESGELFF
TRBV11-3,TRBJ2-6,CASSLFWSGANVLTF
TRBV7-8,TRBJ2-3,CASSLVGSGGLDTQYF